This TCR beta chain was captured by sequencing in a study of early T cells in non-severe SARS-CoV-2 infection (TCRdb year 2021). Looking at the study overall: TCR sequencing used bulk RNA from unsorted whole blood, so alpha and beta chains could not be paired.

Ten or more counts support this clonotype. Its antigen remains undetermined. The input lacks base qualities; no much larger clone sits a single base away. Looking up the germline V gene (reference sequence) yields CDR1 MNHEY and CDR2 SMNVEV. From cysteine to phenylalanine, the CDR3 is 14 amino acids long. Just the 42-base CDR3 DNA is kept, in frame starting at base 1. V was cut back by 8 bases and J by 7 bases, leaving a gap of 20 bases between them. Libraries were prepared through 5' RACE. Sequencing relied on a NextSeq 500. To correct for sequencing error and PCR bias, the TCR library protocol tagged individual cDNA molecules with unique molecular identifiers. Sequencing covered both TCR alpha and beta chains, and within each sample the abundances of alpha and beta sequences were tightly co-correlated. Turning to the authors' computational methods: Decombinator V4 was used to annotate the V gene, J gene and CDR3 of the TCR sequences. Expanded TCRs were defined as changing significantly between any two time points under a Poisson model with p below 0.0001. Abundances of TCRs were expressed as counts per million after normalisation to the total number of TCRs sequenced in each sample. TRAV1-2 paired with TRAJ12, TRAJ20 or TRAJ33 defined MAIT TCRs, while TRAV10 paired with TRAJ18 defined iNKT TCRs. VDJdb, accessed 1 November 2021, was searched for CMV, EBV and SARS-CoV-2 annotated TCRs, excluding TCRs annotated for multiple antigens. TCRdb trimmed public reads at Q25 via fastp, called clones via MiXCR and kept in-frame beta chains. Entries that share a CDR3 protein sequence are merged under the most common genes and DNA. It is TCRdb's table, rather than the study itself, that gives the V and J calls and clone size. The sample table shows about 90,000 distinct CDR3 sequences, and around 12% are seen once. Together, the top ten hold about 4.6% of the sample.

The study was a case-control design nested within a healthcare worker cohort in London, UK, with weekly nasopharyngeal swab PCR tests and blood sampling. Between 23 and 31 March 2020, the week of the UK lockdown, healthcare workers were enrolled and then followed up weekly for as long as 16 weeks. Paper-wide results and their limitations: Matching against VDJdb was skewed toward anti-spike CD8 responses, likely underestimated virus-specific expansions, and missed private and CD4 specificities.

This receptor was obtained from an adult who was a healthcare worker with PCR-confirmed SARS-CoV-2 infection or an uninfected control (not recorded which). The source material was whole blood, sampled at baseline. Recombination connected TRBV27 to TRBJ2-5, with the D gene too uncertain to name. Read as DNA, the sequence is TGTGCCAGCTCCGGCTCCTCCCGCATCGGGACCCAGTACTTC. Its product reads: CASSGSSRIGTQYF.